This T cell receptor beta chain is from a study of shared clonotypes between healthy human individuals. A split of CD4+ cells into CD45RA+ naive and CD45RA-negative memory subsets was performed. For this clone: Its antigen remains unidentified.

The CDR3 is made up of 16 amino acids. V shed 0 bases, J shed 8 bases, and the junction held 8 bases outside the gene matches. Germline loops: CDR1 SGDLS, CDR2 YYNGEE. Study outcomes and limitations: Despite large depth, rarefaction showed incomplete sorted-subset sequencing.

The method was immunoSEQ multiplex PCR; TCRdb's version includes in-frame clones alone and lacks a portion of them. The table includes 1.4 million to 1.5 million clones, roughly 96% detected once. The sample was naive CD4+ T cells sorted from blood. Specified subset: CD45RA+ positively selected. The receptor comes from a man aged 25-45 years in good health. The chain employs TRBV9 and TRBJ2-1; 10 bases agree with TRBD2. The CDR3 reads CASSVAAGGPSYEQFF. As DNA, the CDR3 is TGTGCCAGCAGCGTAGCAGCGGGAGGGCCCTCGTATGAGCAGTTCTTC.